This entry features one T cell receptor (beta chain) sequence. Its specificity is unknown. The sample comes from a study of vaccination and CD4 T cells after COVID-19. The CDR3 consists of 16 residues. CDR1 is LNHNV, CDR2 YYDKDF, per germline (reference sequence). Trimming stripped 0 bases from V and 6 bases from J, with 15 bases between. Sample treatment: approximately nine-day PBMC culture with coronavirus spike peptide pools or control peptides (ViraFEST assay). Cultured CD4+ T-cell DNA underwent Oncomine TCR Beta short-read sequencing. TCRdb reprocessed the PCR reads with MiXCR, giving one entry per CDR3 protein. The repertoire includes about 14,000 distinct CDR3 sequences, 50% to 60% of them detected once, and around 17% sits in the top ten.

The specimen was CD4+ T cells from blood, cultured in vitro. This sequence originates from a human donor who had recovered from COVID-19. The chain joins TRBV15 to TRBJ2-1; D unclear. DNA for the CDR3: TGTGCCACCAGCAGAGAAATCTCGACGAGGCTCAATGAGCAGTTCTTC. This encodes CATSREISTRLNEQFF.